The 24 T cell receptor beta chains listed next were all sequenced from one sample in a study of cytomegalovirus exposure and HLA in healthy donors. With 60 Vbeta and 13 Jbeta primers, the PCR was carried out. The protocol was immunoSEQ multiplex PCR, while the TCRdb copy is restricted to in-frame clones and leaves out a portion. This sample has around 86,000 clones, with 7.5% to 8.5% found just once. The sequencing sample was made of PBMCs. All receptors derive from a man aged 50 to 60 in good health and CMV-seronegative.

This clone was observed a handful of times. The V call is TRBV27, the J call TRBJ2-5, with D unclear. Trimming removed 4 bases at V and 0 bases at J, with 6 bases between. Per germline, CDR1 MNHEY and CDR2 SMNVEV (reference sequence). This CDR3 is built from 13 residues. The CDR3 sequence is CASSSLYQETQYF. In DNA, the CDR3 is TGTGCCAGCAGTTCCCTGTACCAAGAGACCCAGTACTTC.

The table lists this clone with a few counts. The V call is TRBV6-5, the J call TRBJ2-5, with 10 bases aligning to TRBD2. V lost 0 bases and J lost 5; bases outside the gene matches: 6. CDR1 MNHEY and CDR2 SVGAGI come from the germline V gene. The CDR3 extends over 16 amino acids. CDR3 DNA: TGTGCCAGCAGTTACTCAGCGGGGGGGCTAGGTGAGACCCAGTACTTC. This encodes CASSYSAGGLGETQYF.

This clone turned up a few times. The V call is TRBV5-4, the J call TRBJ2-7, with TRBD2 as a possible D gene (6 bases). Trimming left V 4 bases short and J 4 bases short, with 15 bases between. Per the germline V gene, CDR1 is SGHNT and CDR2 is YYREEE (reference sequence). The CDR3 sequence is 14 residues long. The CDR3 region has the DNA TGTGCCAGCAGCCCTGGGACTTCATATTACGAGCAGTACTTC. Translation: CASSPGTSYYEQYF.

This clone was seen more than once but under ten times. The chain has TRBV4-1 and TRBJ2-1, with D perhaps TRBD2 (7 bases). Trimming removed 1 base from V and 9 bases from J, with 28 bases in between. Germline CDR1 is MGHRA and CDR2 is YSYEKL. This CDR3 contains 19 residues. The chain's CDR3 is CASSQVFPRGHGPPPEQFF. The CDR3 DNA is TGCGCCAGCAGCCAAGTTTTTCCGCGGGGGCATGGGCCCCCCCCTGAGCAGTTCTTC.

The chain carries TRBV5-1 and TRBJ2-2, with TRBD1 as a possible D gene (5 bases). Per germline, CDR1 SGHRS and CDR2 YFSETQ. The V gene lost 7 bases and the J gene lost 3 bases, with 13 bases spanning the gap. The length of the CDR3 is 14 residues. The CDR3 nucleotides are TGCGCCAGCTCTCCAGGGTCTGACACCGGGGAGCTGTTTTTT. This encodes CASSPGSDTGELFF.

This clone has a handful of counts. V gene TRBV30 combines with J gene TRBJ2-5, with 12 positions matching TRBD2. The J call could be wrong; TRBJ2-7 is a better fit for the DNA end. The CDR3 is 14 amino acids. Germline V lookup: CDR1 GTSNPN, CDR2 SVGIG (reference sequence). The CDR3 loop reads CAWTGLAGTHEQYF. The CDR3 DNA is TGTGCCTGGACAGGACTAGCGGGAACGCACGAGCAGTACTTC.

The chain couples TRBV6-1 to TRBJ1-5, with a possible D match to TRBD1 (6 bases). Per germline, CDR1 MNHNS and CDR2 SASEGT. This CDR3 region has 14 residues. Trimming took 4 bases from V and 3 from J, leaving 10 bases between them. CDR3 DNA sequence: TGTGCCAGCAGTGTAGGGGGAAACAATCAGCCCCAGCATTTT. It specifies CASSVGGNNQPQHF.

This clone was picked up a small number of times. The gene calls are TRBV30 and TRBJ2-5; perhaps TRBD2 as D (6 bases). Trimming took off 0 bases at V and 5 bases at J, with 10 bases between the two ends. Germline loops: CDR1 GTSNPN, CDR2 SVGIG (reference sequence). The CDR3 spans 13 residues. DNA of the CDR3: TGTGCCTGGAGTGTGTCAGGAGGGGAGACCCAGTACTTC. Its translation is CAWSVSGGETQYF.

This clone was observed a few times. The V and J genes are TRBV28 and TRBJ2-5, with 9 positions matching TRBD2. The CDR3 runs 15 residues. V gave up 4 bases and J gave up 5 bases; unmatched junction bases: 8. The germline V gene has CDR1 MDHEN and CDR2 SYDVKM. CDR3 protein: CASSSDSGRPETQYF. In DNA, the CDR3 is TGTGCCAGCAGTTCTGATAGCGGGAGACCGGAGACCCAGTACTTC.

This chain joins TRBV18 and TRBJ2-5; D is possibly TRBD1 (5 bases). The germline V and J ends were trimmed by 0 bases and 0 bases, with 8 bases remaining between them. Per the germline V gene, CDR1 is KGHSH and CDR2 is LQKENI. The CDR3 loop spans 15 amino acids. The CDR3 sequence is CASSPPQGYQETQYF. The CDR3 DNA reads TGTGCCAGCTCACCACCGCAGGGCTACCAAGAGACCCAGTACTTC.

This clone was picked up a small number of times. This chain joins TRBV7-3 and TRBJ2-7; a weak D match, TRBD2 (5 bases). The CDR3 length is 15 residues. Germline CDR1 is SGHTA and CDR2 is FQGTGA. V gave up 2 bases and J gave up 3 bases, with 14 bases separating them. The chain's CDR3 is CASSLSTGKVYEQYF. The DNA of the CDR3 is TGTGCCAGCAGCTTATCGACGGGGAAAGTCTACGAGCAGTACTTC. Filled out from reference TRBV7-3 and TRBJ2-7, the complete variable domain reads GAGVSQTPSNKVTEKGKYVELRCDPISGHTALYWYRQSLGQGPEFLIYFQGTGAADDSGLPNDRFFAVRPEGSVSTLKIQRTERGDSAVYLCASSLSTGKVYEQYFGPGTRLTVT.

This clone was seen a handful of times. The CDR3 nucleotides read TGTGCCAGCAGCTTAGAGGGACAGATCACCGGGGAGCTGTTTTTT. Translation: CASSLEGQITGELFF. The V and J genes are TRBV7-3 and TRBJ2-2, with 7 bases fitting TRBD1. The V and J ends lost 2 bases and 4 bases, in that order; junction bases with no gene match: 4. The germline V gene has CDR1 SGHTA and CDR2 FQGTGA. The CDR3 totals 15 residues.

V gene TRBV28 combines with J gene TRBJ1-2; D may be TRBD1 (5 bases). Germline loops: CDR1 MDHEN, CDR2 SYDVKM. The length of the CDR3 is 11 residues. V was clipped by 7 bases and J by 5 bases, with 8 bases between them. The CDR3 loop reads CASIGGYGYTF. DNA for the CDR3: TGTGCCAGCATCGGGGGTTATGGCTACACCTTC.

The CDR3 is CASSTGPGQGFYEQYF. DNA for the CDR3: TGTGCCAGCAGTACAGGACCGGGACAGGGATTTTACGAGCAGTACTTC. The gene calls are TRBV6-6 and TRBJ2-5, with 9 positions matching TRBD1. Matching the DNA end better, TRBJ2-7 makes the J call doubtful. This CDR3 comprises 16 residues. The germline CDR1 and CDR2 sequences are MNHNY and SVGAGI (reference sequence).

By frequency in the sample, this clone is medium-sized (0.01 to 0.1%). The gene calls are TRBV27 and TRBJ1-5; tentatively, D is TRBD1 (5 bases). Germline V gene sequence: CDR1 MNHEY, CDR2 SMNVEV (reference sequence). V lost 4 bases and J lost 0, with 10 bases in between. The CDR3 runs 15 residues. CDR3 sequence reads: CASSYRTDSNQPQHF. The CDR3 nucleotides are TGTGCCAGCAGTTACAGGACCGATAGCAATCAGCCCCAGCATTTT.

Of note for this clone: An end of the junction does not agree with germline; a read error may underlie this. This chain uses TRBV7-9 with TRBJ2-6; possible D gene TRBD1, 5 bases. Germline V gene lookup returns CDR1 SEHNR and CDR2 FQNEAQ (reference sequence). The CDR3 covers 15 residues. CDR3 bases: TGTGCCAGCAGCGGCGAGCTTTCTGGGGCCAACGTGCTGACTTTC. It codes for CASSGELSGANVLTF.

In this sample, this clone turned up a few times. The chain links TRBV28 to TRBJ2-7; 8 nucleotides align to TRBD2. With V trimmed by 3 bases and J by 4 bases, 2 bases remained unmatched. The CDR3 sequence is 13 residues long. Germline V gene data show CDR1 as MDHEN and CDR2 as SYDVKM. The CDR3 bases are TGTGCCAGCAGTTTCAGCGGGAGTTACGAGCAGTACTTC. Its protein product is CASSFSGSYEQYF.

Only a few counts were recorded for this clone. This chain joins TRBV9 and TRBJ2-3; D uncertain. In germline, CDR1 is SGDLS, CDR2 YYNGEE. CDR3 length: 14 amino acids. Trimming removed 3 bases from V and 4 bases from J, with 12 bases in between. CDR3 residues: CASSALVPPDTQYF. The CDR3, as DNA: TGTGCCAGCAGCGCCCTAGTTCCCCCAGATACGCAGTATTTT.

This clone was observed a few times. The V gene is TRBV18, the J gene TRBJ2-7; a weak D match, TRBD2 (6 bases). The CDR3 length is 18 residues. Per germline, CDR1 KGHSH and CDR2 LQKENI. V was shortened by 1 base and J by 4 bases, with 23 bases between the two germline ends. As DNA, the CDR3 is TGTGCCAGCTCACCACTCGGTCGGAGGGCGCATGCAAATTACGAGCAGTACTTC. Translation: CASSPLGRRAHANYEQYF.

V is TRBV7-2 and J is TRBJ2-5; 7 bases agree with TRBD2. The CDR3 extends over 13 amino acids. The trim removed 4 bases at V and 2 bases at J, leaving 1 base unmatched. The germline CDR1 and CDR2 sequences are SGHTA and FQGNSA. CDR3 DNA: TGTGCCAGCAGCTGGGACTATCAAGAGACCCAGTACTTC. It translates to CASSWDYQETQYF.

The chain links TRBV30 to TRBJ1-5; unclear D gene. CDR1 is GTSNPN and CDR2 is SVGIG in the germline V gene (reference sequence). The CDR3 is 15 residues long. Trimming took 0 bases from V and 5 from J, leaving 14 bases between them. CDR3 sequence reads: CAWSVRHSGDQPQHF. CDR3 DNA: TGTGCCTGGAGTGTACGTCACTCCGGTGATCAGCCCCAGCATTTT.

A few counts support this clone. The V gene is TRBV28, the J gene TRBJ1-5, with TRBD1 matching 8 bases. The CDR3 loop spans 14 amino acids. The V gene's germline CDR1 is MDHEN and CDR2 SYDVKM. J was trimmed by 7 bases and V by 7 bases; bases with no gene match: 9. CDR3 residues: CASKETGAIQPQHF. The CDR3 coding sequence is TGTGCCAGCAAGGAGACAGGGGCTATCCAGCCCCAGCATTTT. The variable domain in full, completed from reference TRBV28 and TRBJ1-5, reads DVKVTQSSRYLVKRTGEKVFLECVQDMDHENMFWYRQDPGLGLRLIYFSYDVKMKEKGDIPEGYSVSREKKERFSLILESASTNQTSMYLCASKETGAIQPQHFGDGTRLSIL.

This clone was seen more than once but under ten times. This chain joins TRBV6-1 and TRBJ2-5; 12 bases match TRBD2. The J call may be in error: the DNA end matches TRBJ2-7 better. The CDR3 runs 15 residues. The germline gives CDR1 MNHNS, CDR2 SASEGT. The CDR3 nucleotides read TGTGCCAGCAGTCTAGCGGGAGGGCCCTCCTACGAGCAGTACTTC. It codes for CASSLAGGPSYEQYF.

V gene TRBV6-5 combines with J gene TRBJ2-5; 10 nucleotides line up with TRBD1. J was trimmed by 4 bases and V by 7 bases; bases with no gene match: 9. There are 15 residues in the CDR3. Looked up from germline, CDR1 is MNHEY and CDR2 is SVGAGI. The CDR3 is CASMAGQGLSETQYF. In DNA form, the CDR3 reads TGTGCCAGCATGGCGGGACAGGGGCTATCAGAGACCCAGTACTTC.